This T cell receptor beta chain was sequenced in a study of T cells after yellow fever vaccination (dated by TCRdb to between 2018 and 2021). A note on the overall study: Libraries from fractions with low cell numbers were prepared with the SMART-Seq v4 Ultra Low Input RNA kit. Blood was collected at multiple timepoints before and after primary and secondary immunization, and bulk PBMC replicates and cell subsets were isolated. The cohort comprised two healthy male donors, one aged 18 to 29 and one aged 30 to 40 years. Bulk TCR alpha and beta repertoires were sequenced longitudinally to track T-cell clones before and after primary and booster YFV17D yellow fever vaccination.

TCR cDNA was synthesized by 5'RACE template switching, which introduced a universal primer site and unique molecular identifiers. Priming of cDNA synthesis was performed from both the TCR alpha and TCR beta constant segments. Library amplification involved two PCR steps, and the second step added sample barcodes and sequencing adapters. Libraries were sequenced on Illumina HiSeq 2500 (2x100 bp) or NovaSeq (2x150 bp). From the authors' description of their analysis: MIGEC handled demultiplexing of reads and collapsing into UMI consensus sequences, while MiXCR performed V(D)J alignment. Vaccine-responding clonotypes were identified with edgeR using replicate PBMC samples, with FDR below 0.01 and a log2 fold change above 5 up to day 15 being required. Bulk clonotypes were assigned CD4 or CD8 identity according to which sequenced CD4 or CD8 repertoire held them at higher abundance. The public reads were reprocessed in TCRdb via fastp at Q25 and MiXCR, keeping in-frame beta chains. All rows with the same CDR3 protein become a single entry with the most common DNA and genes. The V and J calls here are based on TCRdb, not the publication. The table for this sample lists hundreds of thousands of distinct CDR3 sequences; around 12% of them were counted only once. Approximately 15% of the sample rests with the top ten.

The sample's treatment or condition, from its label and the paper: live attenuated yellow fever vaccine strain. At each blood-draw timepoint, two biological replicates of bulk PBMCs were collected. A standard Ficoll-Paque protocol was used to isolate PBMCs from peripheral blood. TriZol was used to extract RNA from bulk PBMCs, CD4 and CD8 fractions, and dextramer-positive and dextramer-negative fractions. V is cut back by 7 bases and J by 3 bases, with 8 bases in the junction unmatched. The germline V gene gives CDR1 as SGHTA and CDR2 as FQGTGA. The CDR3 sequence holds 15 residues, the cysteine and phenylalanine included. The entry retains the CDR3 DNA only, 45 bases that are in frame from base 1. On this clonotype itself: The antigen this receptor binds is unknown. The record has no base qualities; no much larger clone is one base away.

The research as a whole found: The study included only a couple of donors, which limits how far the findings can be generalized. Compared with the primary T-cell response, the secondary T-cell response was weaker but faster, peaking on day 5 rather than day 15. Most clones expanded after primary vaccination (96% of CD4 and 88% of CD8) were re-detected after the booster, suggesting that broad memory maintenance occurred. FACS-sorted repertoires could contain abundant contaminating clonotypes from the bulk population, so computational filtering was required. A small fraction of clonotypes showed up in both the CD4 and CD8 compartments, probably as a result of convergent recombination.

The sequencing used PBMCs, collected on the day of the yellow fever booster vaccination. The source of this sequence is a man aged 25 to 45 who received the YFV17D yellow fever vaccine. Recombination joined TRBV7-3 with TRBJ2-3, with 9 bases aligning to TRBD2. The base sequence is TGTGCCAGCACCCCCAGCGGGAGGCGGACAGATACGCAGTATTTT. Its coded protein is CASTPSGRRTDTQYF. The full variable domain, completed from the reference TRBV7-3 and TRBJ2-3 proteins outside the CDR3, reads GAGVSQTPSNKVTEKGKYVELRCDPISGHTALYWYRQSLGQGPEFLIYFQGTGAADDSGLPNDRFFAVRPEGSVSTLKIQRTERGDSAVYLCASTPSGRRTDTQYFGPGTRLTVL.